The 7 T cell receptor beta chains below come from one sample, sequenced in a study of OX40 agonist ivuxolimab in advanced cancers. The repertoire was sequenced with immunoSEQ multiplex PCR; TCRdb's copy has only in-frame clones and lacks some. In the table there are roughly 41,000 clones, about 88% of which are singletons. This material consisted of CD4+ or CD8+ T cells sorted from blood, taken in a trial of the OX40 agonist ivuxolimab. These receptors came from an adult with an advanced solid tumor such as melanoma, head and neck, liver or kidney cancer.

The chain has TRBV5-1 and TRBJ1-1, with 7 bases aligning to TRBD1. Germline V gene data show CDR1 as SGHRS and CDR2 as YFSETQ. Losses at the gene ends were 0 bases for V and 1 base for J; bases not matched to a gene: 15. CDR3 size: 19 residues. In DNA form, the CDR3 reads TGCGCCAGCAGCTTGGGTCCTAGTTATTCGGACAGGCCGAACACTGAAGCTTTCTTT. It encodes CASSLGPSYSDRPNTEAFF.

The chain carries TRBV28 and TRBJ1-5; 7 nucleotides agree with TRBD1. The germline gives CDR1 MDHEN, CDR2 SYDVKM. The CDR3 covers 14 residues. V lost 8 bases to trimming and J lost 3 bases; unmatched junction nucleotides: 7. DNA for the CDR3: TGTGCCAGCCGGACAGGAGCCTCCAATCAGCCCCAGCATTTT. Amino acids: CASRTGASNQPQHF.

This clone showed up just once. The rearrangement joins TRBV28 to TRBJ2-7; D is unresolved. V lost 4 bases and J 7 bases, leaving 14 bases between the germline ends. Germline V lookup: CDR1 MDHEN, CDR2 SYDVKM. There are 13 residues in the CDR3. Here the CDR3 DNA reads TGTGCCAGCAGTTCTGACACTCCTCGTGAGCAGTACTTC. This gives the protein CASSSDTPREQYF.

DNA for the CDR3: TGTGCCAGTAGTTTTCGACTAGCGACTAGCACAGATACGCAGTATTTT. Its translation is CASSFRLATSTDTQYF. V gene TRBV19 combines with J gene TRBJ2-3, with 8 bases that match TRBD2. Germline V gene lookup returns CDR1 LNHDA and CDR2 SQIVND (reference sequence). Germline trimming cut 5 bases from V and 0 bases from J; bases unmatched to any gene: 7. This CDR3 has 16 amino acids.

J is TRBJ2-2 and V is TRBV6-1; unclear D gene. Trimming removed 1 base from V and 5 bases from J, with 8 bases in between. CDR3 length: 14 residues. Germline CDR1 reads MNHNS; CDR2 reads SASEGT. Here the CDR3 reads CASSEGQETGELFF. The CDR3 DNA follows: TGTGCCAGCAGTGAAGGCCAGGAGACCGGGGAGCTGTTTTTT.

V usage is TRBV4-1 and J usage is TRBJ2-1; 10 bases map to TRBD2. Germline CDR1 MGHRA, CDR2 YSYEKL. Unmatched junction bases numbered 18, after V lost 2 bases and J lost 8 bases. This CDR3 region has 19 residues. CDR3 sequence reads: CASSQPNLRDSGRRDEQFF. The CDR3 nucleotides are TGCGCCAGCAGCCAACCGAACCTCCGGGATAGCGGGAGGCGGGATGAGCAGTTCTTC.

J is TRBJ2-2 and V is TRBV11-2, with a weak D call TRBD1 (5 bases). Looked up from germline, CDR1 is SGHAT and CDR2 is FQNNGV. The CDR3 has 15 amino acids. V was clipped by 5 bases and J by 1 base, with 11 bases between them. For the CDR3, the DNA is TGTGCCAGCAGCAGGACAAATCAGAACACCGGGGAGCTGTTTTTT. Its translation: CASSRTNQNTGELFF.